One sample yielded the 4 T cell receptor beta chains listed below, sequenced in a study of CD8+ T cells in alopecia areata (dated by TCRdb to between 2017 and 2018). Sample time point, as interpreted from the label and publication: 4 weeks on oral tofacitinib. The treatment or condition label here, explained by the study, means: oral pan-JAK inhibitor, 5-10 mg twice daily. Library preparation was by the immunoSEQ multiplex PCR assay. RNA was extracted from all samples and reverse transcribed into cDNA as template for TCR sequencing. The table was pulled from immuneACCESS by TCRdb, which kept in-frame rearrangements only. Such tables lose some clones; where checked, under half of the loss comes from unresolved V genes, and the rest has no known cause. The sample table lists 150,000 to 200,000 clones, approximately 60% of them with a count of one. About 3.5% of the sample goes to the ten largest clones.

Sequencing used CD4+ T cells sorted from blood, obtained at week 4, from a patient treated with tofacitinib. The receptors stem from a human donor with alopecia areata.

The chain has TRBV7-9 and TRBJ2-7; TRBD1 or TRBD2 may be the D gene (6 bases each). Germline lookup yields CDR1 SEHNR and CDR2 FQNEAQ (reference sequence). CDR3 size: 14 residues. V dropped 5 bases and J dropped 4 bases, with 15 bases sitting between them. CDR3 nucleotides: TGTGCCAGCAGCCCTACCGGGGGCGGGTACGAGCAGTACTTC. Protein product: CASSPTGGGYEQYF.

V usage is TRBV5-1 and J usage is TRBJ1-1; 8 bases are shared with TRBD1. CDR3 size: 14 residues. In germline, CDR1 is SGHRS, CDR2 YFSETQ. V lost 3 bases, J lost 4 bases, and 5 bases stayed unmatched. The CDR3 protein is CASSWGQEGTEAFF. The DNA for the CDR3 is TGCGCCAGCAGCTGGGGACAGGAGGGCACTGAAGCTTTCTTT. Full variable domain (missing parts from reference TRBV5-1 and TRBJ1-1): KAGVTQTPRYLIKTRGQQVTLSCSPISGHRSVSWYQQTPGQGLQFLFEYFSETQRNKGNFPGRFSGRQFSNSRSEMNVSTLELGDSALYLCASSWGQEGTEAFFGQGTRLTVV.

This chain uses TRBV5-6 with TRBJ1-4; D call uncertain. V was pared by 2 bases and J by 8 bases, with 10 bases between. The CDR3 extends over 13 amino acids. Germline CDR1 is SGHDT and CDR2 is YYEEEE. The CDR3 nucleotides are TGTGCCAGCAGCTTAAGGGCCCAGGAAAAACTGTTTTTT. Translated: CASSLRAQEKLFF.

The chain has TRBV27 and TRBJ1-1; the D gene is possibly TRBD1 (5 bases). The CDR3 is made up of 13 amino acids. Trimming stripped 6 bases from V and 1 base from J, with 9 bases between. The germline V gene has CDR1 MNHEY and CDR2 SMNVEV (reference sequence). CDR3 loop: CASSRDRNTEAFF. Here the CDR3 DNA reads TGTGCCAGCAGCCGAGACAGGAACACTGAAGCTTTCTTT.